This TCR beta chain derives from a study of cytomegalovirus exposure and HLA in healthy donors. Use of 60 Vbeta and 13 Jbeta primers characterized the PCR. Clones were sequenced by immunoSEQ multiplex PCR, and TCRdb holds only the in-frame ones, with some missing. Its clone listing holds approximately 120,000 clones. General study findings and limits: CMV serostatus was the sole immune exposure information available. Sequencing artifact likely explains a cluster of highly shared sequence variants.

As concerns this clone: As yet, its antigen is unknown. The junction and the germline gene differ at one end; a read error may be behind it.

Although they were nominally healthy when sampled, donors likely had unrecorded immune exposures. CDR1 is SEHNR, CDR2 FQNEAQ, per germline (reference sequence). The CDR3 consists of 13 residues. This TCR came from a young man in good health and CMV-seronegative. The chain joins TRBV7-9 to TRBJ2-5, with 7 nucleotides matching TRBD2. Material for sequencing was PBMCs. The CDR3: CASSLAAQETQYF. In nucleotides, the CDR3 is TGTGCCAGCAGCCTAGCGGCCCAAGAGACCCAGTACTTC.